The clone carrying this T cell receptor beta chain was detected a few times. Its matching antigen is unknown. These data originate in a study of beta chain features in type 1 diabetes. Study-wide points: Compared to healthy donors, patients appeared to have naive, central memory and Treg TCRB repertoires that were more alike. Moderately but significantly shorter TCRB CDR3s were found in Type 1 diabetes patients in all four CD4+ subsets.

The isolated RNA, all of it, was reverse transcribed, so expressed TCRB transcripts were what got sequenced. Method: immunoSEQ multiplex PCR; TCRdb's copy keeps in-frame clones and lacks some. The sample consists of approximately 170,000 clones, less than 10% of them appearing once. The germline V and J ends were trimmed by 6 bases and 6 bases, with 18 bases remaining between them. CDR1 and CDR2 from the germline V gene are SGHAT and FQNNGV. There are 14 residues in the CDR3. The chain links TRBV11-2 to TRBJ2-7; D gene ambiguous. The sample comprised central memory CD4+ T cells from blood. This sequence was found in a man between 18 and 35 years old with type 1 diabetes. The CDR3 DNA reads TGTGCCAGCAGTCAGCTTATAACCAGGTCCGAGCAGTACTTC. Residues: CASSQLITRSEQYF.